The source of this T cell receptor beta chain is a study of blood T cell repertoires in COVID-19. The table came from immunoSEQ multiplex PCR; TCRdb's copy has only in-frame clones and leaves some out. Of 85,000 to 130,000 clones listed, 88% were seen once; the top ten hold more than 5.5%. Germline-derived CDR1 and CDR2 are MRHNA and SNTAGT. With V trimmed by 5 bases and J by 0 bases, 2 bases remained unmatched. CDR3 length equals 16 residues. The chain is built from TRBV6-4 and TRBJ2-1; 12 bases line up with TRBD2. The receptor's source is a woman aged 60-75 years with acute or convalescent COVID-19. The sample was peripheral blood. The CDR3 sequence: CASSRLAGVSYNEQFF. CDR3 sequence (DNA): TGTGCCAGCAGTCGACTAGCGGGGGTCTCCTACAATGAGCAGTTCTTC.